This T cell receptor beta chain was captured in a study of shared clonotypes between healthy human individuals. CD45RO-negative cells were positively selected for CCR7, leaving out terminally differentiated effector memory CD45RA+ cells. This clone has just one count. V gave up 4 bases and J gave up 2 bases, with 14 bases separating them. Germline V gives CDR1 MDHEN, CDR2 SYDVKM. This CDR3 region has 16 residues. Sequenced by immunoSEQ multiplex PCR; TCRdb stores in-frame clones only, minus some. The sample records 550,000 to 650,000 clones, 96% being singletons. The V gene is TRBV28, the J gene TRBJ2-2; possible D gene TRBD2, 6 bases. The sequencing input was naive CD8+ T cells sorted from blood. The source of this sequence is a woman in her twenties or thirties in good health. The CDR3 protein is CASSSGDDGNTGELFF. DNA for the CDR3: TGTGCCAGCAGTTCGGGGGACGATGGCAACACCGGGGAGCTGTTTTTT.